The rows below give T cell receptor beta chains drawn from one sample of a study of blood T cell repertoires in COVID-19. Profiled with immunoSEQ multiplex PCR; TCRdb holds only in-frame clones, not every one. The data contain approximately 150,000 clones, 88% of them seen just once; the ten biggest clones take up 1.5% to 2%. Material for sequencing was peripheral blood. These receptor sequences come from a man aged 70-80 years with acute or convalescent COVID-19. The CDR3 runs from the conserved cysteine through the conserved F or W. D genes are given only for firm matches. Clone size appears in some rows only: once, few, many, or a class for an expanded clone.

TRBV5-4,TRBD2,.,TRBJ2-5,TGTGCCAGCAGCTTAGGACTAGCGGGATCGGAGACCCAGTACTTC,CASSLGLAGSETQYF
TRBV7-8,.,.,TRBJ1-2,TGTGCCAGCAGCTTAGCGCTGTATAGGGGGAATGGCTACACCTTC,CASSLALYRGNGYTF
TRBV6-5,TRBD2,.,TRBJ2-7,TGTGCCAGCAACGAGCGGGGTGGCGCTTGGAACGAGCAGTACTTC,CASNERGGAWNEQYF
TRBV20-1,TRBD1,.,TRBJ1-1,TGCAGTGCTAGGGACAGGGAAGCTTTCTTT,CSARDREAFF
TRBV7-9,.,.,TRBJ1-4,TGTGCCAGCAGCCAGGGTAATGAAAAACTGTTTTTT,CASSQGNEKLFF
TRBV28,.,.,TRBJ2-7,TGTGCCAGCAGGACTCCGACAGCATCCTACGAGCAGTACTTC,CASRTPTASYEQYF
TRBV10-3,.,.,TRBJ1-1,TGTGCCATCAGTGACGTGGGACTTACGAACACTGAAGCTTTCTTT,CAISDVGLTNTEAFF
TRBV19,.,.,TRBJ1-2,TGTGCCAGTAGTATTGGGGCTGGCTATGGCTACACCTTC,CASSIGAGYGYTF
TRBV7-9,.,.,TRBJ1-3,TGTGCCAGCAGCTTAGACGTCCGGGGCTCTGGAAACACCATATATTTT,CASSLDVRGSGNTIYF
TRBV2,.,.,TRBJ2-7,TGTGCCAGCGGGACTATATTCCGGGACAGGACCAACTTC,CASGTIFRDRTNF
TRBV7-2,.,once,TRBJ1-1,TGTGCCAGCAGCTTAGGGGGCGTCACTGAAGCTTTCTTT,CASSLGGVTEAFF
TRBV27,.,.,TRBJ1-5,TGTGCCAGCAGTTTTTTGGCAATTAGCAATCAGCCCCAGCATTTT,CASSFLAISNQPQHF
TRBV7-9,.,.,TRBJ2-4,TGTGCCAGCAGAGCGGACAGCCAGAACATTCAGTACTTC,CASRADSQNIQYF
TRBV15,TRBD2,.,TRBJ2-5,TGTGCCACCAGCCACAAAAGGACTAGCGGGAGGCCTCAAGAGACCCAGTACTTC,CATSHKRTSGRPQETQYF
TRBV6-6,.,once,TRBJ1-1,TGTGCCAGCAGTCCTCTAAGGGCAGGGAGGGCTGAAGCTTTCTTT,CASSPLRAGRAEAFF
TRBV18,.,.,TRBJ2-1,TGTGCCAGCTCACCACCGAGGGTACCGACCTACAATGAGCAGTTCTTC,CASSPPRVPTYNEQFF
TRBV5-5,.,.,TRBJ2-2,TGTGCCAGCAGCTTATCCGCAGGCCGGAACACCGGGGAGCTGTTTTTT,CASSLSAGRNTGELFF
TRBV2,.,.,TRBJ1-1,TGTGCCAGCCGCGGAACGGTAAACACTGAAGCTTTCTTT,CASRGTVNTEAFF
TRBV5-1,TRBD1,.,TRBJ1-2,TGCGCCAGCAGCTTGATCCAGGGGGGTAACTATGGCTACACCTTC,CASSLIQGGNYGYTF
TRBV10-1,TRBD1,.,TRBJ1-1,TGCGCCAGCAGGCCGGGACAGGGGTCTACTGAAGCTTTCTTT,CASRPGQGSTEAFF
TRBV19,.,.,TRBJ1-2,TGTGCCAGTAGTCTCAACAGGGACTATGGCTACACCTTC,CASSLNRDYGYTF
TRBV12-5,.,once,TRBJ1-1,TGTGCTAGTGGTCAGGAAGACAGGCTCGCTGAAGCTTTCTTT,CASGQEDRLAEAFF
TRBV3-1/TRBV3-2,TRBD1,.,TRBJ1-1,TGTGCCAGCAGCCAAGGGACAGGTTGGGCTTTCTTT,CASSQGTGWAFF
TRBV7-2,.,.,TRBJ2-7,TGTGCCAGCAGCGAAGGGGAGGCTGCCTCCTACGAGCAGTACTTC,CASSEGEAASYEQYF
TRBV5-5,.,few,TRBJ1-5,TGTGCCAGCAGCTTGGAGGGAGGGGGGTACAATCAGCCCCAGCATTTT,CASSLEGGGYNQPQHF
TRBV23-1,TRBD1,.,TRBJ1-2,TGCGCCAGCAGTCAATCGGCGGGACAGCCCTTC,CASSQSAGQPF
TRBV7-9,.,.,TRBJ1-6,TGTGCCAGCAGCTTAGATCAAAGCCTAAATTCACCCCTCCACTTT,CASSLDQSLNSPLHF
TRBV9,.,.,TRBJ1-6,TGTGCCAGCAGCGGGACGGCCGGGGGTTCACCCCTCCACTTT,CASSGTAGGSPLHF
TRBV3-1/TRBV3-2,TRBD1,.,TRBJ2-5,TGTGCCAGCAGCACATCCGGACAGGAAGAGACCCAGTACTTC,CASSTSGQEETQYF
TRBV11-2,.,.,TRBJ2-1,TGTGCCAGCAGCTTTACACTAGCTAGGTCCTACAATGAGCAGTTCTTC,CASSFTLARSYNEQFF
TRBV7-9,TRBD1,.,TRBJ1-3,TGTGCCAGCAGCCCCAGGGGGTCCTCTGGAAACACCATATATTTT,CASSPRGSSGNTIYF
TRBV29-1,.,.,TRBJ1-1,TGCAGCGGGGGGCCCGACTCCGAAGCTTTCTTT,CSGGPDSEAFF
TRBV2,.,once,TRBJ2-7,TGTGCCAGCGGAGAGAGGGGGGAGGGTGCAAGTTTC,CASGERGEGASF
TRBV28,.,.,TRBJ1-1,TGTGCCAGCAGTTTAGCCCCGGGCAGGGGCACTGAAGCTTTCTTT,CASSLAPGRGTEAFF
TRBV18,TRBD1,.,TRBJ1-6,TGTGCCAGCTCACAGTACAGGGGTAATTCACCCCTCCACTTT,CASSQYRGNSPLHF
TRBV19,TRBD2,.,TRBJ2-7,TGTGCCAGTAGTTCGGGACTAGCGATGGTGCAGTACTTC,CASSSGLAMVQYF
TRBV2,.,.,TRBJ1-3,TGTGCCAGCAGCGAGAGTATCTCTGGAAACACCATATATTTT,CASSESISGNTIYF
TRBV27,TRBD1,.,TRBJ1-1,TGTGCCAGCAGCGGGGGACAGTTTGAAGCTTTCTTT,CASSGGQFEAFF
TRBV3-1/TRBV3-2,TRBD1,.,TRBJ1-2,TGTGCCAGCAGCCAATCCGGGACAGGGGCATATGGCTACACCTTC,CASSQSGTGAYGYTF
TRBV7-3,TRBD1,.,TRBJ2-2,TGTGCCAGCAGACCGACAGGGGGCGCGTCCGGGGAGCTGTTTTTT,CASRPTGGASGELFF
TRBV28,TRBD1,.,TRBJ1-6,TGTGCCAGCATTACAGGGGGCGGAAATTCACCCCTCCACTTT,CASITGGGNSPLHF
TRBV3-1/TRBV3-2,TRBD2,.,TRBJ2-7,TGTGCCAGCAGCCTCGGACTAGCGGGAGTCTACGAGCAGTACTTC,CASSLGLAGVYEQYF
TRBV3-1/TRBV3-2,.,.,TRBJ1-4,TGTGCCAGCAGCCAGGCTCAGCCGGGCGGGTTTTCTGGGACTAATGAAAAACTGTTTTTT,CASSQAQPGGFSGTNEKLFF
TRBV29-1,TRBD1,.,TRBJ2-5,TGCAGCGTTCGACAGGGGGCCGGAGAGACCCAGTACTTC,CSVRQGAGETQYF
TRBV5-1,TRBD2,.,TRBJ2-1,TGCGCCAGCAGCTCAGGGACTACCTACAATGAGCAGTTCTTC,CASSSGTTYNEQFF
TRBV9,TRBD1,.,TRBJ1-3,TGTGCCAGCAGCGTAGAAATAGGGAGTGGAGAGGGGGCCACTGGAAACACCATATATTTT,CASSVEIGSGEGATGNTIYF
TRBV27,TRBD2,.,TRBJ2-7,TGTGCCAGCAGTCCTCTTACGGGGGGTTTCTCCTACGAGCAGTACTTC,CASSPLTGGFSYEQYF
TRBV3-1/TRBV3-2,TRBD1,.,TRBJ2-6,TGTGCCAGCAGCCGCACAGGGGCGTTAGGGGCCAACGTCCTGACTTTC,CASSRTGALGANVLTF
TRBV9,TRBD2,.,TRBJ2-7,TGTGCCAGCAGCGCCGGAGCGGGACGCTCCTACGAGCAGTACTTC,CASSAGAGRSYEQYF
TRBV6-5,.,.,TRBJ1-1,TGTGCCAGCACCGACACAGGGCTGAACACTGAAGCTTTCTTT,CASTDTGLNTEAFF
TRBV15,.,.,TRBJ1-2,TGTGCCACCAGCAGAGGCCAGGGGCAGGATAACTATGGCTACACCTTC,CATSRGQGQDNYGYTF
TRBV3-1/TRBV3-2,.,.,TRBJ1-5,TGTGCCAGCAGCCAGTCTCAGGGGATTTGGCCCCAGCATTTT,CASSQSQGIWPQHF
TRBV7-6,TRBD2,.,TRBJ2-3,TGTGCCAGCAGCTCGATTAGTGGCCCGGCGGGGGGGCCGGATACGCAGTATTTT,CASSSISGPAGGPDTQYF
TRBV7-2,TRBD2,.,TRBJ2-7,TGTGCCAGCAGCTTAGGAGCGAGCGGGAGTCGATACGAGCAGTACTTC,CASSLGASGSRYEQYF
TRBV5-1,.,.,TRBJ2-7,TGCGCCAGCAGCTCAAGACCCGGGGGTACCTACGAGCAGTACTTC,CASSSRPGGTYEQYF
TRBV29-1,.,.,TRBJ1-2,TGCAGCGTTGTCCGCGACTACGGCTACACCTTC,CSVVRDYGYTF
TRBV11-2,TRBD2,.,TRBJ2-7,TGTGCCAGCAGCAGGACTAGCGGAAATTACGAGCAGTACTTC,CASSRTSGNYEQYF
TRBV18,.,.,TRBJ1-1,TGTGCCAGCTCATCTACAGGGGAAGCTTTCTTT,CASSSTGEAFF